This T cell receptor (beta chain) was recorded in a study of shared clonotypes between healthy human individuals. Findings and limits, study-wide: Rarefaction curves obtained for sorted subsets showed sequencing incomplete despite large depth. Limited genetic and exposure-history diversity came from having few donors.

Here immunoSEQ multiplex PCR was the method, and the copy in TCRdb shows in-frame clones only, minus some. The table shows approximately 2.4 million clones, with approximately 94% occurring only once. Comments on this clone: The antigen is undetermined.

The origin of this receptor is a man between 18 and 29 years old in good health. Sample: naive CD4+ T cells sorted from blood. Subset in this sample: CD45RA+ positively selected.

The CDR3 region has the DNA TGTGCCAGCAGTGAACCGATAGGGGGGATAAATAGCAATCAGCCCCAGCATTTT. Its translation: CASSEPIGGINSNQPQHF. The V and J genes are TRBV2 and TRBJ1-5, with D maybe TRBD1 (6 bases). There are 18 residues in the CDR3. Germline V CDR1 and CDR2: SNHLY, FYNNEI. V was trimmed by 2 bases and J by 0 bases, leaving 17 bases between them.